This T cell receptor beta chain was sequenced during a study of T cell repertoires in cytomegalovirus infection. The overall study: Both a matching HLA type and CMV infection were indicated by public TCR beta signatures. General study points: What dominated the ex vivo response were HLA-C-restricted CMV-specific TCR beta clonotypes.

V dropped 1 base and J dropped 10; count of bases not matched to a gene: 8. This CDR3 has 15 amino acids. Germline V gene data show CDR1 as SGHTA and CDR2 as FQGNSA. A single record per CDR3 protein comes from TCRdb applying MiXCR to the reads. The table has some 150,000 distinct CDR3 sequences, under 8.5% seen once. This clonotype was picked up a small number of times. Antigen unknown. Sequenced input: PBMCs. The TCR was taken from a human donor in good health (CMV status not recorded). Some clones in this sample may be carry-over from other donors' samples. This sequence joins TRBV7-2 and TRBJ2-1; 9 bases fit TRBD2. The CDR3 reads CASSLGGGGGGEQFF. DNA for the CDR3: TGTGCCAGCAGCTTAGGGGGCGGGGGGGGTGGGGAGCAGTTCTTC.